A single sample is the source of the 30 T cell receptor beta chains below, sequenced in a study of shared T cell receptors in the human thymus. Sequenced by immunoSEQ multiplex PCR; TCRdb stores in-frame clones only, minus some. Here the sample spans about 380,000 clones, roughly 94% being singletons. The sample comprised thymocytes. Every receptor here comes from a human donor.

The V gene is TRBV28, the J gene TRBJ1-5, with D tentatively TRBD1 (5 bases). Germline V gene data show CDR1 as MDHEN and CDR2 as SYDVKM. The CDR3 runs 16 residues. The V end lost 5 bases, the J end lost 9 bases, and 23 bases lay between the germline ends. The CDR3 nucleotides are TGTGCCAGCAGTATCACGGGGGTTGGAGGAAGTTGGCCCCAGCATTTT. Translating it yields CASSITGVGGSWPQHF. Full variable domain (missing parts from reference TRBV28 and TRBJ1-5): DVKVTQSSRYLVKRTGEKVFLECVQDMDHENMFWYRQDPGLGLRLIYFSYDVKMKEKGDIPEGYSVSREKKERFSLILESASTNQTSMYLCASSITGVGGSWPQHFGDGTRLSIL.

V usage is TRBV4-1 and J usage is TRBJ2-5; 7 bases map to TRBD2. From germline, CDR1 is MGHRA and CDR2 YSYEKL. The CDR3 has 13 residues. With 3 bases clipped from V and 5 bases from J, the junction kept 3 bases outside the gene matches. This CDR3 is CASSQGGVETQYF. In DNA form, the CDR3 reads TGCGCCAGCAGCCAGGGAGGGGTGGAGACCCAGTACTTC.

The V call is TRBV19, the J call TRBJ2-1, with 7 nucleotides matching TRBD2. V trimming: 4 bases; J trimming: 1 base; junction bases outside the gene matches: 4. The CDR3 covers 15 residues. The germline V gene encodes CDR1 LNHDA and CDR2 SQIVND (reference sequence). The CDR3 sequence is CASSRSGTSYNEQFF. The CDR3 nucleotides are TGTGCCAGTAGTAGAAGCGGGACGTCCTACAATGAGCAGTTCTTC.

This clone is a singleton in its sample. The chain employs TRBV25-1 and TRBJ2-3; the match to TRBD2 covers 13 bases. CDR1 and CDR2 (germline): MGHDK, SYGVNS. V was pared by 3 bases and J by 0 bases, with 0 bases of the junction left unmatched. There are 16 residues in the CDR3. The CDR3 DNA reads as TGTGCCAGCAGTGAGGGACTAGCGGGGAGCACAGATACGCAGTATTTT. The encoded protein is CASSEGLAGSTDTQYF.

This clone is a singleton in its sample. The chain recombines TRBV7-9 with TRBJ2-1, with D possibly called TRBD1 or TRBD2 (5 bases each). V was clipped by 4 bases and J by 2 bases, with 15 bases between them. This CDR3 has 16 amino acids. Per germline, CDR1 SEHNR and CDR2 FQNEAQ (reference sequence). CDR3 DNA: TGTGCCAGCAGCTCCAGGGTCCGGGGCACCTACAATGAGCAGTTCTTC. The encoded protein is CASSSRVRGTYNEQFF.

The J gene is TRBJ1-3, the V gene TRBV10-3, with a possible D match to TRBD1 (6 bases). The CDR3 extends over 16 amino acids. CDR1 ENHRY and CDR2 SYGVKD come from the germline V gene. The V end lost 3 bases, the J end lost 1 base, and 13 bases lay between the germline ends. The CDR3 loop reads CAISETGHGSGNTIYF. The DNA for the CDR3 is TGTGCCATCAGTGAAACAGGGCATGGGTCTGGAAACACCATATATTTT.

The chain carries TRBV5-1 and TRBJ1-2; possibly TRBD1 for D (5 bases). V lost 2 bases to trimming and J lost 5 bases, with 22 bases between them. CDR1 and CDR2 from the germline V gene are SGHRS and YFSETQ. This CDR3 has 17 residues. The CDR3 coding sequence is TGCGCCAGCAGCTTAGGTGGGGCGCCCAGGGTCCCATATGGCTACACCTTC. Its translation: CASSLGGAPRVPYGYTF. Using reference TRBV5-1 and TRBJ1-2 for the parts outside the CDR3, the full variable domain is KAGVTQTPRYLIKTRGQQVTLSCSPISGHRSVSWYQQTPGQGLQFLFEYFSETQRNKGNFPGRFSGRQFSNSRSEMNVSTLELGDSALYLCASSLGGAPRVPYGYTFGSGTRLTVV.

J is TRBJ2-7 and V is TRBV11-2; 10 positions agree with TRBD2. The CDR3 spans 15 residues. J gave up 2 bases and V 6 bases, and 7 bases lay outside the gene matches. Germline V gene sequence: CDR1 SGHAT, CDR2 FQNNGV. CDR3 region: CASSPGTSGTYEQYF. The CDR3 nucleotides are TGTGCCAGCAGTCCAGGAACTAGCGGGACCTACGAGCAGTACTTC.

This chain joins TRBV27 and TRBJ2-5, with TRBD1 identical over 8 bases. The CDR3 is 14 residues long. V dropped 5 bases and J dropped 5; count of bases not matched to a gene: 7. Germline lookup yields CDR1 MNHEY and CDR2 SMNVEV (reference sequence). In DNA, the CDR3 is TGTGCCAGCAGTGCCAGGGGGCCGTTTGAGACCCAGTACTTC. Encoded protein: CASSARGPFETQYF.

This sequence joins TRBV2 and TRBJ1-4, with a possible D match to TRBD1 (5 bases). The CDR3 extends over 14 amino acids. Germline CDR1 SNHLY, CDR2 FYNNEI. V lost 11 bases, J lost 4 bases, and 17 bases lay in between. The CDR3 here is CAYSSGTYNEKLFF. In DNA, the CDR3 is TGTGCCTACTCCTCGGGGACCTATAATGAAAAACTGTTTTTT.

V is TRBV5-1 and J is TRBJ2-2; no reliable D call. Germline values: CDR1 SGHRS, CDR2 YFSETQ. The CDR3 runs 13 residues. V was clipped by 4 bases and J by 7 bases, with 11 bases between them. The CDR3 protein is CASSSPTGGELFF. The CDR3 DNA reads as TGCGCCAGCAGCAGCCCAACGGGCGGGGAGCTGTTTTTT.

This clone was detected once. V gene TRBV28 combines with J gene TRBJ1-3, with TRBD1 matching over 7 bases. From germline, CDR1 is MDHEN and CDR2 SYDVKM. The CDR3 length is 16 residues. Unmatched junction bases numbered 10, after V lost 2 bases and J lost 6 bases. For the CDR3, the DNA is TGTGCCAGCAGTTTAAGCCCGGACAGGCAGACAAACACCATATATTTT. It encodes CASSLSPDRQTNTIYF. Using reference TRBV28 and TRBJ1-3 for the parts outside the CDR3, the full variable domain is DVKVTQSSRYLVKRTGEKVFLECVQDMDHENMFWYRQDPGLGLRLIYFSYDVKMKEKGDIPEGYSVSREKKERFSLILESASTNQTSMYLCASSLSPDRQTNTIYFGEGSWLTVV.

The chain carries TRBV5-6 and TRBJ2-1; D unresolved. With 6 bases removed from V and 6 bases from J, the gap between germline ends came to 19 bases. The CDR3 spans 15 residues. Germline values: CDR1 SGHDT, CDR2 YYEEEE. CDR3 in DNA: TGTGCCAGCACCATACCCCGGCTAGTCACCAATGAGCAGTTCTTC. This sequence encodes CASTIPRLVTNEQFF.

The rearrangement links TRBV7-2 to TRBJ2-7; TRBD2 agrees at 10 bases. The CDR3 totals 16 residues. Germline trimming cut 3 bases from V and 0 bases from J; bases unmatched to any gene: 5. Germline CDR1 SGHTA, CDR2 FQGNSA. The CDR3 here is CASSLTLAGASYEQYF. The DNA for the CDR3 is TGTGCCAGCAGCTTGACCCTAGCGGGGGCCTCCTACGAGCAGTACTTC.

This chain joins TRBV10-3 and TRBJ2-7; TRBD1 agrees at 8 bases. The V and J ends lost 1 base and 3 bases, in that order; junction bases with no gene match: 5. The CDR3 is 15 residues long. Germline V gene data show CDR1 as ENHRY and CDR2 as SYGVKD. The CDR3 bases are TGTGCCATCAGTGAGTTTAAAGGACAGGGCTACGAGCAGTACTTC. Protein sequence: CAISEFKGQGYEQYF.

As DNA, the CDR3 is TGCGCCAGCAGCCAGGACCCCGGCAATCAGCCCCAGCATTTT. It is translated as CASSQDPGNQPQHF. The chain carries TRBV4-1 and TRBJ1-5, with D unresolved. This CDR3 spans 14 amino acids. CDR1 and CDR2 from the germline V gene are MGHRA and YSYEKL. V lost 3 bases to trimming and J lost 2 bases, with 8 bases between them.

The chain uses TRBV27 and TRBJ1-1; D may be TRBD1 (5 bases). Germline V gene lookup returns CDR1 MNHEY and CDR2 SMNVEV (reference sequence). V lost 6 bases to trimming and J lost 0 bases, with 11 bases between them. This CDR3 region has 14 residues. The CDR3 here is CASRFVGVNTEAFF. The DNA of the CDR3 is TGTGCCAGCAGGTTTGTGGGGGTGAACACTGAAGCTTTCTTT.

This clone was detected once. The V call is TRBV11-2, the J call TRBJ2-1; 12 bases agree with TRBD2. Germline V gene sequence: CDR1 SGHAT, CDR2 FQNNGV. This CDR3 contains 16 residues. The ends lost 1 base at V and 3 bases at J; junction bases unmatched: 1. For the CDR3, the DNA is TGTGCCAGCAGCTTAGCACTAGCGGGAGGCTACAATGAGCAGTTCTTC. Translation gives CASSLALAGGYNEQFF.

V gene TRBV2 combines with J gene TRBJ2-3; perhaps TRBD1 as D (7 bases). Germline-derived CDR1 and CDR2 are SNHLY and FYNNEI. The CDR3 has 18 residues. The V and J ends lost 8 bases and 0 bases respectively, with 24 bases between them. CDR3 region: CASCSGGTANTSTDTQYF. The CDR3 nucleotides are TGTGCCAGCTGCTCCGGAGGGACAGCAAACACTAGCACAGATACGCAGTATTTT.

The chain joins TRBV27 to TRBJ2-5; perhaps TRBD2 as D (5 bases). From germline, CDR1 is MNHEY and CDR2 SMNVEV (reference sequence). V was pared by 5 bases and J by 5 bases, with 18 bases between. CDR3 length: 15 residues. The CDR3 is CASSPRGALRETQYF. In DNA, the CDR3 is TGTGCCAGCAGTCCCCGGGGTGCCCTCCGGGAGACCCAGTACTTC.

This clone was detected once. The V gene is TRBV29-1, the J gene TRBJ2-7, with 11 bases lining up with TRBD1. In germline, CDR1 is SQVTM, CDR2 ANQGSEA. V lost 6 bases and J lost 4; bases outside the gene matches: 2. The length of the CDR3 is 12 residues. In DNA form, the CDR3 reads TGCAGCGTGGGACAGGGGGTATACGAGCAGTACTTC. The encoded protein is CSVGQGVYEQYF.

In its sample, this clone was seen once. This chain uses TRBV28 with TRBJ1-5, with 7 bases aligning to TRBD1. The CDR3 totals 18 residues. V lost 3 bases, J lost 4 bases, and 15 bases stayed unmatched. From germline, CDR1 is MDHEN and CDR2 SYDVKM. The CDR3 DNA reads TGTGCCAGCAGTTTCGGGGGCACAGGGGTCCAAGGAAATCAGCCCCAGCATTTT. Its protein product is CASSFGGTGVQGNQPQHF.

V is TRBV5-1 and J is TRBJ1-4, with 7 nucleotides matching TRBD1. With 3 bases clipped from V and 5 bases from J, the junction kept 7 bases outside the gene matches. Germline V gene sequence: CDR1 SGHRS, CDR2 YFSETQ. The length of the CDR3 is 15 residues. CDR3 in amino acids: CASSSKGQTNEKLFF. CDR3 DNA sequence: TGCGCCAGCAGCTCTAAGGGACAGACGAATGAAAAACTGTTTTTT.

V is TRBV28 and J is TRBJ2-2, with D unclear. V lost 3 bases to trimming and J lost 5 bases, with 10 bases between them. This CDR3 has 14 amino acids. Per the germline V gene, CDR1 is MDHEN and CDR2 is SYDVKM. For the CDR3, the DNA is TGTGCCAGCAGTTTTAACAGCCGGACCGGGGAGCTGTTTTTT. Its translation is CASSFNSRTGELFF. The whole variable domain, filled in from reference TRBV28 and TRBJ2-2, reads DVKVTQSSRYLVKRTGEKVFLECVQDMDHENMFWYRQDPGLGLRLIYFSYDVKMKEKGDIPEGYSVSREKKERFSLILESASTNQTSMYLCASSFNSRTGELFFGEGSRLTVL.

The rearrangement joins TRBV7-8 to TRBJ1-2; D remains unclear. Germline CDR1 and CDR2: SGHVS and FQNEAQ. With 1 base removed from V and 3 bases from J, the gap between germline ends came to 6 bases. This CDR3 is 13 amino acids long. The CDR3 loop is CASSLERDYGYTF. CDR3 nucleotide sequence: TGTGCCAGCAGCTTAGAGCGGGACTATGGCTACACCTTC.

CDR3 residues: CASSQDPPPLAGGGGSKNIQYF. The CDR3 nucleotides read TGCGCCAGCAGCCAAGATCCCCCTCCACTAGCGGGGGGCGGCGGGTCCAAAAACATTCAGTACTTC. The chain carries TRBV4-3 and TRBJ2-4, with 12 bases that match TRBD2. The CDR3 covers 22 residues. Trimming removed 0 bases from V and 2 bases from J; junction bases left unmatched: 17. Germline CDR1 reads LGHNA; CDR2 reads YSLEER.

The V gene is TRBV10-2, the J gene TRBJ2-1; D is undetermined. There are 18 residues in the CDR3. V was shortened by 3 bases and J by 0 bases, with 18 bases between the two germline ends. Looked up from germline, CDR1 is WSHSY and CDR2 is SAAADI. The CDR3 protein is CASSDRPLTRSSYNEQFF. In DNA form, the CDR3 reads TGCGCCAGCAGTGACAGGCCCCTGACTCGCAGCTCCTACAATGAGCAGTTCTTC.

The rearrangement uses TRBV7-2 and TRBJ2-5; D unresolved. Trimming left V 5 bases short and J 5 bases short, with 18 bases between. Germline-derived CDR1 and CDR2 are SGHTA and FQGNSA. This CDR3 spans 15 amino acids. CDR3: CASSLLQGPWETQYF. DNA for the CDR3: TGTGCCAGCAGCCTCCTACAAGGTCCTTGGGAGACCCAGTACTTC.

The genes are TRBV5-1 and TRBJ2-7; 13 bases match TRBD2. The CDR3 contains 15 residues. V dropped 0 bases and J dropped 5; count of bases not matched to a gene: 2. Germline V gives CDR1 SGHRS, CDR2 YFSETQ. CDR3 nucleotide sequence: TGCGCCAGCAGCTTGGGACTAGCGGGAGGTAACGAGCAGTACTTC. Its translation: CASSLGLAGGNEQYF.

The rearrangement uses TRBV11-2 and TRBJ2-7; 12 nucleotides line up with TRBD2. The V and J ends lost 4 bases and 0 bases, in that order; junction bases with no gene match: 4. Germline lookup yields CDR1 SGHAT and CDR2 FQNNGV. The CDR3 loop spans 16 amino acids. Here the CDR3 DNA reads TGTGCCAGCAGCTCCCCACTAGCGGGAGGCTCCTACGAGCAGTACTTC. Its protein product is CASSSPLAGGSYEQYF. Based on the CDR3 plus reference TRBV11-2 and TRBJ2-7, the full variable domain is EAGVAQSPRYKIIEKRQSVAFWCNPISGHATLYWYQQILGQGPKLLIQFQNNGVVDDSQLPKDRFSAERLKGVDSTLKIQPAKLEDSAVYLCASSSPLAGGSYEQYFGPGTRLTVT.